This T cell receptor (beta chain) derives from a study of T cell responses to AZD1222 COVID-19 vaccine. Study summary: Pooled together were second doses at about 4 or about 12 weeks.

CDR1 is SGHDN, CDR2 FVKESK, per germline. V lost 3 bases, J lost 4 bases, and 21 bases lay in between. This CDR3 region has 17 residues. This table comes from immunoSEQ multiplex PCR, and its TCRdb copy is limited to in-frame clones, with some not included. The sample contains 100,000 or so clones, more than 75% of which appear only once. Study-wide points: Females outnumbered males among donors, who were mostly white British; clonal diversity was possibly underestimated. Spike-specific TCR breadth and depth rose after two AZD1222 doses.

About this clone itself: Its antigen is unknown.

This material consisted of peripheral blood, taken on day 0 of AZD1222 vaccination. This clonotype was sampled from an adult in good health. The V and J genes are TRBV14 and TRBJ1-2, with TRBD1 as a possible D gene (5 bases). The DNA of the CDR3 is TGTGCCAGCAGCCAGGGGTTAGGGGAGGTGGTGGGCTATGGCTACACCTTC. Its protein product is CASSQGLGEVVGYGYTF.